The 3 T cell receptor beta chains reported below all come from one sample, sequenced in a study of spatial heterogeneity in lung cancer. TCRdb fed the 5' RACE reads into MiXCR, producing one record per CDR3 protein. The sample holds just under 95,000 distinct CDR3 sequences; 10% to 15% are singletons and the top ten take 35% to 45%. Noted time point: sample taken at primary tumor resection. The sequences come from PBMCs, collected at surgery. The source is a male donor with early-stage non-small cell lung cancer.

This clonotype showed up just a few times. This chain uses TRBV14 with TRBJ2-3; D possibly matches TRBD1 or TRBD2 (6 bases each). CDR3 size: 16 residues. V lost 3 bases and J lost 1, with 14 bases in between. CDR1 and CDR2 from the germline V gene are SGHDN and FVKESK. The CDR3 spells CASSHLRGQGTDTQYF. CDR3 nucleotide sequence: TGTGCCAGCAGCCATCTCCGGGGGCAAGGCACAGATACGCAGTATTTT.

This clonotype was seen many times. The gene calls are TRBV7-2 and TRBJ2-5; unclear D gene. Germline CDR1 SGHTA, CDR2 FQGNSA. The CDR3 spans 14 residues. V lost 2 bases and J 1 base, leaving 8 bases between the germline ends. In nucleotides, the CDR3 is TGTGCCAGCAGCTTAAGCCGTGGCCAAGAGACCCAGTACTTC. This sequence encodes CASSLSRGQETQYF.

Ten or more counts support this clonotype. The CDR3 reads CSARDPYGGDTQYF. The CDR3 nucleotides are TGCAGTGCTAGAGATCCATACGGTGGAGATACGCAGTATTTT. J is TRBJ2-3 and V is TRBV20-1; D remains unclear. The CDR3 has 14 residues. CDR1 and CDR2 (germline): DFQATT, SNEGSKA (reference sequence). The V and J ends lost 0 bases and 5 bases respectively, with 12 bases between them.